These T cell receptor beta chains were read from a single sample in a study of T-cell reconstitution after alpha-beta-depleted transplantation in children. TCRdb ran MiXCR on the PCR reads and lists one entry per CDR3 protein. This repertoire shows about 600,000 distinct CDR3 sequences, under 30% found once; its top ten account for around an eighth. The source material was PBMCs, mostly from graft donor cells, sampled 360 days after TCRalphabeta/CD19-depleted stem cell transplant. These receptors were obtained from a boy younger than two who had a stem cell transplant for acute myeloid leukemia, so the T cells may come from the graft donor. Both conserved end residues are part of each CDR3. Each record gives: clone size, J gene, D gene, V gene, CDR3 protein, CDR3 DNA. The D gene is left open where the match is weak. A clone size is listed for some rows: how often the clone was seen (once, few, many), or a class if it is expanded.

. TRBJ2-1 TRBD2 TRBV7-9 CASSLLAGGLNNEQFF TGTGCCAGCAGCTTATTAGCGGGGGGTCTCAACAATGAGCAGTTCTTC
. TRBJ2-7 TRBD1 TRBV15 CATSREEQGAINEQYF TGTGCCACCAGCAGAGAAGAACAGGGGGCGATTAACGAGCAGTACTTC
few TRBJ1-1 . TRBV20-1 CSARAEYMNTEAFF TGCAGTGCTAGAGCTGAATACATGAACACTGAAGCTTTCTTT
many TRBJ2-1 . TRBV3-1 CASSQTHSYDGARGGNEQFF TGTGCCAGCAGCCAAACCCATAGCTACGACGGAGCCAGAGGAGGCAATGAGCAGTTCTTC
. TRBJ1-6 TRBD1 TRBV5-1 CASSPDPRTGRDSPLHF TGCGCCAGCAGCCCTGATCCGAGGACAGGGAGAGATTCACCCCTCCACTTT
. TRBJ1-5 . TRBV12-3/TRBV12-4 CASSFQIEGGPYGNNQPQHF TGTGCCAGCAGTTTCCAGATCGAGGGAGGTCCTTATGGGAACAATCAGCCCCAGCATTTT
. TRBJ2-1 . TRBV18 CASSPGGLGGEQFF TGTGCCAGCTCACCAGGGGGCCTTGGAGGCGAGCAGTTCTTC
. TRBJ2-1 . TRBV6-2/TRBV6-3 CASSYSGRGPYNEQFF TGTGCCAGCAGTTACTCAGGGCGGGGACCCTACAATGAGCAGTTCTTC
many TRBJ2-7 . TRBV12-3/TRBV12-4 CASSSVSSYEQYF TGTGCCAGCAGTTCCGTGAGCTCCTACGAGCAGTACTTC
few TRBJ1-5 . TRBV20-1 CSARGPQANQPQHF TGCAGTGCTAGAGGTCCGCAGGCAAATCAGCCCCAGCATTTT
. TRBJ2-2 TRBD2 TRBV11-2 CATSVAGANTGELFF TGTGCCACCTCAGTCGCGGGAGCGAACACCGGGGAGCTGTTTTTT
few TRBJ2-2 . TRBV2 CASSEARRTGELFF TGTGCCAGCAGTGAAGCGCGTCGAACCGGGGAGCTGTTTTTT
. TRBJ1-5 . TRBV5-1 CASSLGGHHQPQHF TGCGCCAGCAGCTTGGGTGGGCACCATCAGCCCCAGCATTTT
few TRBJ2-3 TRBD1 TRBV18 CASSPGQTNTDTQYF TGTGCCAGCTCACCGGGACAGACGAACACAGATACGCAGTATTTT
few TRBJ1-2 TRBD1 TRBV7-9 CASSPWDRENYGYTF TGTGCCAGCAGCCCGTGGGACAGGGAAAACTATGGCTACACCTTC
few TRBJ1-2 TRBD1 TRBV4-3 CASSQDLDRDYGYTF TGCGCCAGCAGCCAAGATCTTGACAGGGACTATGGCTACACCTTC
. TRBJ2-7 . TRBV6-5 CASSYRDVGEQYF TGTGCCAGCAGTTACAGGGACGTAGGCGAGCAGTACTTC
few TRBJ2-1 TRBD2 TRBV4-1 CASSQERASGGWENEQFF TGCGCCAGCAGCCAAGAGAGGGCTAGCGGGGGGTGGGAGAATGAGCAGTTCTTC
. TRBJ1-4 . TRBV20-1 CSAKRYSFVELFF TGCAGTGCTAAAAGATATTCTTTCGTAGAACTGTTTTTT
few TRBJ2-3 . TRBV12-3/TRBV12-4 CASGEGRPDTQYF TGTGCCAGCGGAGAAGGGCGGCCGGATACGCAGTATTTT
many TRBJ2-1 . TRBV4-3 CASSQGADRVIGEQFF TGCGCCAGCAGCCAAGGAGCTGATAGGGTGATCGGAGAGCAGTTCTTC
many TRBJ1-4 TRBD1 TRBV20-1 CSAVRTGTNEKLFF TGCAGTGCTGTCCGGACAGGGACTAATGAAAAACTGTTTTTT
. TRBJ1-1 . TRBV29-1 CSALGVNTEAFF TGCAGCGCCCTAGGGGTGAACACTGAAGCTTTCTTT
. TRBJ2-5 TRBD2 TRBV15 CATSRDRGDQETQYF TGTGCCACCAGCAGAGATCGGGGGGACCAAGAGACCCAGTACTTC
. TRBJ1-4 . TRBV7-8 CASSLRFGVGEKLFF TGTGCCAGCAGCTTGCGCTTTGGGGTGGGCGAAAAACTGTTTTTT
few TRBJ2-1 TRBD1 TRBV3-1 CASSLNPGGLYNEQFF TGTGCCAGCAGCCTCAACCCAGGGGGTCTGTACAATGAGCAGTTCTTC
. TRBJ2-1 TRBD1 TRBV14 CASSHPRDRAHNEQFF TGTGCCAGCAGCCACCCCCGGGACAGGGCCCACAATGAGCAGTTCTTC
few TRBJ2-7 TRBD1 TRBV29-1 CSVLLAATGSYEQYF TGCAGCGTTTTACTCGCAGCGACAGGGTCGTACGAGCAGTACTTC
few TRBJ1-5 . TRBV7-6 CASSPRGGPPWGNQPQHF TGTGCCAGCAGCCCCCGAGGAGGGCCTCCCTGGGGCAATCAGCCCCAGCATTTT
many TRBJ1-2 . TRBV24-1 CATSIREDYGYTF TGTGCCACCAGTATAAGGGAGGACTATGGCTACACCTTC
. TRBJ2-6 . TRBV9 CASSVFVHSGANVLTF TGTGCCAGCAGCGTTTTTGTGCACTCTGGGGCCAACGTCCTGACTTTC
. TRBJ2-3 TRBD1 TRBV12-3/TRBV12-4 CASSGQGARTDTQYF TGTGCCAGCAGCGGACAGGGGGCGAGAACAGATACGCAGTATTTT
. TRBJ2-7 . TRBV4-3 CASSQGTLGQDEQYF TGCGCCAGCAGCCAAGGTACATTAGGTCAAGACGAGCAGTACTTC
. TRBJ1-2 . TRBV24-1 CATSDGGRGPNYGYTF TGTGCCACCAGTGATGGGGGCAGGGGACCTAACTATGGCTACACCTTC
. TRBJ1-1 . TRBV20-1 CSVTRGRTEAFF TGCAGTGTTACGAGGGGGAGGACTGAAGCTTTCTTT
. TRBJ2-2 . TRBV27 CASSLRGDSYTGELFF TGTGCCAGCAGTCTCCGAGGGGACTCCTACACCGGGGAGCTGTTTTTT
. TRBJ1-5 . TRBV28 CASSLQDGNQPQHF TGTGCCAGCAGTTTACAGGACGGCAATCAGCCCCAGCATTTT
. TRBJ2-2 . TRBV29-1 CSVGLKGTGELFF TGCAGCGTTGGGCTAAAGGGCACCGGGGAGCTGTTTTTT
. TRBJ2-7 . TRBV4-3 CASSQAPGVYEQYF TGCGCCAGCAGCCAAGCGCCGGGGGTCTACGAGCAGTACTTC
. TRBJ2-7 TRBD1 TRBV4-1 CASSQTGVGYEQYF TGCGCCAGCAGCCAGACAGGGGTCGGCTACGAGCAGTACTTC
. TRBJ1-2 . TRBV5-5 CASSLVQGTLANYGYTF TGTGCCAGCAGCTTGGTGCAGGGGACCCTAGCTAACTATGGCTACACCTTC
few TRBJ2-7 . TRBV5-5 CASKDSYSYEQYF TGTGCCAGTAAGGACAGTTACTCCTACGAGCAGTACTTC
. TRBJ1-3 . TRBV5-1 CASSLDRKGGNTIYF TGCGCCAGCAGCTTGGACAGGAAAGGAGGAAACACCATATATTTT
. TRBJ2-1 TRBD2 TRBV20-1 CSARPGLAASYNEQFF TGCAGTGCTCGTCCCGGACTAGCGGCATCCTACAATGAGCAGTTCTTC
few TRBJ2-5 TRBD2 TRBV20-1 CSARGSSGVETQYF TGCAGTGCTAGAGGATCTAGCGGGGTTGAGACCCAGTACTTC